Shown below are 25 T cell receptor beta chains from a single sample sequenced in a study of blood T cell repertoires in COVID-19. Here immunoSEQ multiplex PCR was the method, and the copy in TCRdb shows in-frame clones only, minus some. Here the sample spans almost 200,000 clones, around 89% being singletons. Sequencing was carried out using PBMCs or T cells enriched from blood (not recorded which). These TCRs come from a woman between 18 and 29 years old who had recovered from COVID-19.

The chain is built from TRBV7-9 and TRBJ2-7, with 9 positions matching TRBD1. The V segment lost 7 bases and the J segment 5 bases; nucleotides outside the gene matches: 9. CDR3 length: 14 amino acids. Per germline, CDR1 SEHNR and CDR2 FQNEAQ (reference sequence). As DNA, the CDR3 is TGTGCCAGCAACTTTGACCGGACAGGGGACGAGCAGTACTTC. Translated: CASNFDRTGDEQYF.

This chain joins TRBV4-1 and TRBJ1-5; TRBD1 agrees at 7 bases. Germline loops: CDR1 MGHRA, CDR2 YSYEKL. V gave up 4 bases and J gave up 1 base; unmatched junction bases: 10. There are 17 residues in the CDR3. The CDR3 DNA follows: TGCGCCAGCAGCCGAGGGACAGAACAAGTAAGCAATCAGCCCCAGCATTTT. Residues: CASSRGTEQVSNQPQHF.

This rearrangement joins TRBV6-5 to TRBJ1-2, with D perhaps TRBD1 (5 bases). This CDR3 contains 14 residues. Germline V gene lookup returns CDR1 MNHEY and CDR2 SVGAGI. V lost 8 bases, J lost 4 bases, and 17 bases lay in between. CDR3 loop: CASDPLAGTYGYTF. In DNA form, the CDR3 reads TGTGCCAGCGATCCCCTCGCGGGGACCTATGGCTACACCTTC.

This clone came up once. V and J are TRBV4-2 and TRBJ1-2; D not resolved. In germline, CDR1 is LGHNA, CDR2 YNFKEQ. The length of the CDR3 is 14 residues. V dropped 1 base and J dropped 2 bases, with 8 bases sitting between them. The CDR3 here is CASSQVSKNYGYTF. CDR3 bases: TGTGCCAGCAGCCAAGTTTCAAAAAACTATGGCTACACCTTC.

The V call is TRBV27, the J call TRBJ2-5, with 8 bases identical to TRBD2. Looked up from germline, CDR1 is MNHEY and CDR2 is SMNVEV (reference sequence). The CDR3 runs 13 residues. Here the CDR3 reads CPTLIAGRQTQYF. The CDR3 coding sequence is TGTCCGACTCTAATAGCGGGGCGCCAGACCCAGTACTTC.

The chain employs TRBV4-1 and TRBJ1-2; 7 nucleotides match TRBD1. V dropped 3 bases and J dropped 6; count of bases not matched to a gene: 10. Germline V gives CDR1 MGHRA, CDR2 YSYEKL. This CDR3 is 15 amino acids long. CDR3 amino acids: CASSHVPVTGNGYTF. Here the CDR3 DNA reads TGCGCCAGCAGCCACGTGCCGGTGACAGGGAATGGCTACACCTTC.

V usage is TRBV5-1 and J usage is TRBJ2-7; 8 nucleotides line up with TRBD1. The V segment lost 0 bases and the J segment 3 bases; nucleotides outside the gene matches: 5. Per germline, CDR1 SGHRS and CDR2 YFSETQ. CDR3 length: 15 amino acids. CDR3 sequence reads: CASSLAYRGNYEQYF. The DNA of the CDR3 is TGCGCCAGCAGCTTGGCCTACAGGGGGAACTACGAGCAGTACTTC.

This clone appeared a few times. The chain combines TRBV5-1 with TRBJ1-1; D not certain. Trimming stripped 4 bases from V and 0 bases from J, with 16 bases between. This CDR3 has 16 amino acids. CDR1 SGHRS and CDR2 YFSETQ come from the germline V gene. The chain's CDR3 is CASSAYMNVMNTEAFF. Written as DNA, the CDR3 is TGCGCCAGCAGCGCTTACATGAATGTTATGAACACTGAAGCTTTCTTT.

The V call is TRBV30, the J call TRBJ1-6, with no clear D. Germline V gene sequence: CDR1 GTSNPN, CDR2 SVGIG (reference sequence). This CDR3 is 15 amino acids long. Trimming stripped 2 bases from V and 7 bases from J, with 15 bases between. Here the CDR3 reads CAWSFRTMGNSPLHF. The CDR3, as DNA: TGTGCCTGGAGTTTTCGGACTATGGGGAATTCACCCCTCCACTTT.

The J gene is TRBJ1-5, the V gene TRBV7-6; D uncertain. V shed 5 bases and J shed 3 bases, with 8 bases lying between them. The germline gives CDR1 SGHVS, CDR2 FNYEAQ. There are 13 residues in the CDR3. The CDR3, as DNA: TGTGCCAGCAGCCGAGACAACAATCAGCCCCAGCATTTT. This codes for CASSRDNNQPQHF.

The chain recombines TRBV9 with TRBJ2-7, with 9 bases lining up with TRBD1. The V gene end was trimmed by 0 bases and the J gene end by 4 bases; junction bases not matched to a gene: 5. The CDR3 spans 15 residues. CDR1 is SGDLS, CDR2 YYNGEE, per germline. CDR3 coding DNA: TGTGCCAGCAGCGTAGAAGTGGGACAGGGATACGAGCAGTACTTC. This codes for CASSVEVGQGYEQYF.

This chain joins TRBV28 and TRBJ1-2; TRBD1 agrees at 7 bases. Germline trimming cut 7 bases from V and 0 bases from J; bases unmatched to any gene: 5. The germline V gene encodes CDR1 MDHEN and CDR2 SYDVKM. This CDR3 comprises 14 residues. In DNA, the CDR3 is TGTGCCAGCAAGGAACAGGGGCCTAACTATGGCTACACCTTC. Its protein is CASKEQGPNYGYTF.

Notes on this clone: The junction shows a germline mismatch at one end, possibly a read error. This rearrangement joins TRBV6-5 to TRBJ2-7, with 7 bases aligning to TRBD1. Germline V lookup: CDR1 MNHEY, CDR2 SVGAGI. This CDR3 contains 14 residues. CDR3 in amino acids: CALGETGSSYEQYF. The CDR3, as DNA: TGCGCCCTGGGGGAGACAGGGAGCTCCTACGAGCAGTACTTC.

The chain couples TRBV2 to TRBJ2-2; 7 bases are shared with TRBD1. Germline V gene sequence: CDR1 SNHLY, CDR2 FYNNEI. V was pared by 11 bases and J by 4 bases, with 7 bases of the junction left unmatched. The CDR3 has 13 amino acids. In nucleotides, the CDR3 is TGTGCCGGTTCCAGGGGGAGCACCGGGGAGCTGTTTTTT. Its protein is CAGSRGSTGELFF. Complete variable domain (other parts from reference TRBV2 and TRBJ2-2): EPEVTQTPSHQVTQMGQEVILRCVPISNHLYFYWYRQILGQKVEFLVSFYNNEISEKSEIFDDQFSVERPDGSNFTLKIRSTKLEDSAMYFCAGSRGSTGELFFGEGSRLTVL.

This clone was observed a single time. The chain uses TRBV6-1 and TRBJ2-5, with TRBD1 matching over 10 bases. This CDR3 comprises 16 residues. Germline V lookup: CDR1 MNHNS, CDR2 SASEGT. J lost 6 bases, V lost 2 bases, and 9 bases had no gene match. The CDR3 loop is CASSERDRGSVKTQYF. CDR3 coding DNA: TGTGCCAGCAGTGAAAGGGACAGGGGATCCGTAAAGACCCAGTACTTC.

This clone was detected only a few times. This chain connects TRBV7-3 to TRBJ1-1; TRBD1 agrees at 8 bases. Germline CDR1 and CDR2: SGHTA and FQGTGA. The V and J ends lost 7 bases and 7 bases, in that order; junction bases with no gene match: 11. This CDR3 spans 14 amino acids. This chain's CDR3 is CASIVVRGRDEAFF. Here the CDR3 DNA reads TGTGCCAGCATCGTCGTCAGGGGGCGTGATGAAGCTTTCTTT.

This chain links TRBV9 with TRBJ2-1; the D gene is possibly TRBD2 (6 bases). The V end lost 6 bases, the J end lost 0 bases, and 13 bases lay between the germline ends. The CDR3 totals 15 residues. Germline assignment: CDR1 SGDLS and CDR2 YYNGEE. DNA of the CDR3: TGTGCCAGCACCTCGACTAGTAGCTCCTACAATGAGCAGTTCTTC. It yields the protein CASTSTSSSYNEQFF.

The chain links TRBV4-2 to TRBJ2-1; D is ambiguous. CDR3 length: 13 amino acids. V was clipped by 3 bases and J by 10 bases, with 13 bases between them. Germline assignment: CDR1 LGHNA and CDR2 YNFKEQ. CDR3 amino acids: CASSHEARREQFF. The CDR3 DNA reads as TGTGCCAGCAGCCACGAAGCCCGTCGGGAGCAGTTCTTC.

J is TRBJ1-2 and V is TRBV9; D is unresolved. Trimming cost V 3 bases and J 0 bases, with 18 bases left between them. Per germline, CDR1 SGDLS and CDR2 YYNGEE. There are 17 residues in the CDR3. The CDR3 coding sequence is TGTGCCAGCAGCGCCCTTCCGACTAGGGAAACTAACTATGGCTACACCTTC. Translation: CASSALPTRETNYGYTF.

The V call is TRBV27, the J call TRBJ2-1; D perhaps matches TRBD2 (5 bases). Germline CDR1 reads MNHEY; CDR2 reads SMNVEV (reference sequence). Trimming took 5 bases from V and 9 from J, leaving 14 bases between them. This CDR3 is 13 amino acids long. CDR3 loop: CASSPRQAGEQFF. The CDR3 nucleotides are TGTGCCAGCAGTCCCCGCCAGGCGGGTGAGCAGTTCTTC.

The chain joins TRBV28 to TRBJ1-6; 10 bases agree with TRBD1. V lost 5 bases to trimming and J lost 15 bases; unmatched junction nucleotides: 4. The CDR3 consists of 12 residues. Germline V lookup: CDR1 MDHEN, CDR2 SYDVKM. CDR3: CASSPGQGLLHF. The CDR3 coding sequence is TGTGCCAGCAGTCCGGGACAGGGGCTCCTCCACTTT.

The count of this clone is one. The CDR3 region has the DNA TGTGCCAGCAACCAGCGACAGGGGGAAGGTCAGCCCCAGCATTTT. Protein: CASNQRQGEGQPQHF. The gene calls are TRBV19 and TRBJ1-5, with 9 bases fitting TRBD1. Per germline, CDR1 LNHDA and CDR2 SQIVND (reference sequence). V was clipped by 9 bases and J by 6 bases; unmatched bases: 12. CDR3 length: 15 amino acids.

This chain links TRBV6-1 with TRBJ1-2; TRBD1 matches at 10 bases. V lost 3 bases and J lost 4; bases outside the gene matches: 5. Germline CDR1 and CDR2: MNHNS and SASEGT. The CDR3 is made up of 15 amino acids. CDR3 nucleotides: TGTGCCAGCAGTGATCCGGGACAGGGGACCTATGGCTACACCTTC. Translating it yields CASSDPGQGTYGYTF.

The chain couples TRBV6-1 to TRBJ1-5; tentatively, D is TRBD1 (5 bases). The length of the CDR3 is 15 residues. V was clipped by 2 bases and J by 7 bases, with 15 bases between them. CDR1 is MNHNS and CDR2 is SASEGT in the germline V gene. In nucleotides, the CDR3 is TGTGCCAGCAGTGAAAAGGCGGGAGGGGCCCAGCCCCAGCATTTT. It specifies CASSEKAGGAQPQHF.

This chain's CDR3 is CASSLGRPYEQYF. CDR3 DNA sequence: TGTGCCAGCAGTTTGGGCAGACCGTACGAGCAGTACTTC. The V call is TRBV12-3 or TRBV12-4, the J call TRBJ2-7; D remains unclear. The CDR3 spans 13 residues. V was pared by 3 bases and J by 4 bases, with 10 bases between.